One T cell receptor beta chain is described in this entry. Being one base from a much bigger clone, this may be a read error. This sample is part of a study of CD8+CD57+ T cells in acquired aplastic anemia. The CDR3 is 15 residues long. Germline CDR1 SGHAT, CDR2 FQNNGV. V lost 4 bases and J 8 bases, leaving 19 bases between the germline ends. Genomic DNA was employed as the template in profiling TCR beta VDJ and CDR3. TCRdb ran MiXCR on the reads and lists one entry per CDR3 protein. The sample includes approximately 81,000 distinct CDR3 sequences, approximately 45% of them seen just once. The sequence derives from a human donor in good health, serving as a control. The chain uses TRBV11-2 and TRBJ2-3, with D possibly called TRBD1 or TRBD2 (5 bases each). Sequenced input: sorted CD4+, CD8+, or CD8+CD57+ T cells (not recorded which) from PBMCs. CDR3 amino acids: CASSSGTALRGTQYF. CDR3 bases: TGTGCCAGCAGCTCCGGGACCGCCTTAAGGGGTACGCAGTATTTT.